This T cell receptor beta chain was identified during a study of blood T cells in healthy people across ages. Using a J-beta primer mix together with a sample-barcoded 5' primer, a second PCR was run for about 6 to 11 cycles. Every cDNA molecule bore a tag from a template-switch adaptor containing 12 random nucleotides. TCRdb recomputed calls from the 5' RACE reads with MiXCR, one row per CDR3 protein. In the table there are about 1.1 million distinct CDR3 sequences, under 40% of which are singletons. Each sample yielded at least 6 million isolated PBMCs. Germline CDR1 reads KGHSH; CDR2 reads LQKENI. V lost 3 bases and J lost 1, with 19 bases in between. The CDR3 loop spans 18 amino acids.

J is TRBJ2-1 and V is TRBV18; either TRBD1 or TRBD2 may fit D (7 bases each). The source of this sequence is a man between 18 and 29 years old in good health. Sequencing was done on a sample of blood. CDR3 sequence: CASSPLGGGQPSYNEQFF. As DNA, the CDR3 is TGTGCCAGCTCACCCCTGGGGGGGGGACAGCCTTCCTACAATGAGCAGTTCTTC.